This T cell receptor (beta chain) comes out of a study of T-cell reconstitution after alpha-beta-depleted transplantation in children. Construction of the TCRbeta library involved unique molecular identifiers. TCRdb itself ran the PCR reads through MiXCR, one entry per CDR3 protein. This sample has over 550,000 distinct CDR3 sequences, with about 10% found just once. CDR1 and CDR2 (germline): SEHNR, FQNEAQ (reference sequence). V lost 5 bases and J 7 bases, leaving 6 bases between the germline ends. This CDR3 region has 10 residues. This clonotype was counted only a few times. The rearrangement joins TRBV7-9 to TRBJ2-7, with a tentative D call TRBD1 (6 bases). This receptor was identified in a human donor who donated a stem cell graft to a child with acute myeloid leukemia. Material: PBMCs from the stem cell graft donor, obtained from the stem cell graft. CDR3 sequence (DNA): TGTGCCAGCAGCCAGGGGGAGCAGTACTTC. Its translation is CASSQGEQYF. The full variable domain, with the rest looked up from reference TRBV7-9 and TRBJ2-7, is DTGVSQNPRHKITKRGQNVTFRCDPISEHNRLYWYRQTLGQGPEFLTYFQNEAQLEKSRLLSDRFSAERPKGSFSTLEIQRTEQGDSAMYLCASSQGEQYFGPGTRLTVT.